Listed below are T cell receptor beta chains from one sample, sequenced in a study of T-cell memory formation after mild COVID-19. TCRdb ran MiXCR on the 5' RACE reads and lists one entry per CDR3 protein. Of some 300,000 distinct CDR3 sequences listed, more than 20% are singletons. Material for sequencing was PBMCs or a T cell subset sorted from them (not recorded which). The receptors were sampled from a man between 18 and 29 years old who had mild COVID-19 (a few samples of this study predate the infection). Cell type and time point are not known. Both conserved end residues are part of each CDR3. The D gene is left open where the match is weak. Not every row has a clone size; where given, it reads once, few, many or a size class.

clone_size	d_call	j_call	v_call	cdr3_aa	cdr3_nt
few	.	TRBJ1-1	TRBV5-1	CASSLVENGEAFF	TGCGCCAGCAGCTTGGTAGAGAACGGTGAAGCTTTCTTT
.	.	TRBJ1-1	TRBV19	CASSDSTSIAAFF	TGTGCCAGTTCGGACAGCACCAGTATTGCAGCTTTCTTT
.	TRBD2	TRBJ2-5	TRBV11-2	CASSPRISGGETQYF	TGTGCCAGCTCCCCTCGTATTAGCGGGGGGGAGACCCAGTACTTC
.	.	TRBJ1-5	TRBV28	CASSFGEGSPYQPQHF	TGTGCCAGCAGTTTCGGGGAGGGCTCACCCTATCAGCCCCAGCATTTT
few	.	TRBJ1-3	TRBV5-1	CASSSGRDYTSSGNTIYF	TGCGCCAGCAGCTCCGGACGGGATTATACCAGCTCTGGAAACACCATATATTTT
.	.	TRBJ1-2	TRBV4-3	CASSQDSRVGGYTF	TGCGCCAGCAGCCAAGATAGTAGGGTTGGTGGCTACACCTTC
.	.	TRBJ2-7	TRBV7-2	CASSLGIVEPSYEQYF	TGTGCCAGCAGCTTAGGGATTGTCGAGCCTTCCTACGAGCAGTACTTC
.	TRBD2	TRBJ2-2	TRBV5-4	CASSTGLAGNTGELFF	TGTGCCAGCAGCACGGGACTAGCGGGTAACACCGGGGAGCTGTTTTTT
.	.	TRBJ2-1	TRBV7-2	CASSFELTSPILNNEQFF	TGTGCCAGCAGTTTCGAATTAACTTCCCCGATCCTGAACAATGAGCAGTTCTTC
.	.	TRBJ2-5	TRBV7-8	CASSSRTGETQYF	TGTGCCAGCAGCTCCCGGACCGGGGAGACCCAGTACTTC
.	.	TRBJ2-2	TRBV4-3	CASSQDPGRYTGELFF	TGCGCCAGCAGCCAAGATCCAGGGAGGTACACCGGGGAGCTGTTTTTT
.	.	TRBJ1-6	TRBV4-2	CARSQEGSSYNSPLHF	TGTGCCAGAAGCCAAGAAGGGAGCTCCTATAATTCACCCCTCCACTTT
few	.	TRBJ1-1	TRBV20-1	CSAGTDRMNTEAFF	TGCAGTGCTGGAACGGACAGAATGAACACTGAAGCTTTCTTT
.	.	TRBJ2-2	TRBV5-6	CASSLIAWGDGELFF	TGTGCCAGCAGCTTGATTGCGTGGGGGGACGGGGAGCTGTTTTTT
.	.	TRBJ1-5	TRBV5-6	CASSLSGGQPQHF	TGTGCCAGCAGCTTGAGTGGGGGCCAGCCCCAGCATTTT
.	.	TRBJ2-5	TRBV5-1	CASSLAGFEKETQYF	TGCGCCAGCAGCTTGGCCGGATTCGAAAAAGAGACCCAGTACTTC
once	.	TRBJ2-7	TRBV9	CASSVDLGHYEQYF	TGTGCCAGCAGCGTAGATTTAGGGCACTACGAGCAGTACTTC
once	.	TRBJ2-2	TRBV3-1	CASSQVKSGPGELFF	TGTGCCAGCAGCCAAGTGAAGTCGGGGCCCGGGGAGCTGTTTTTT
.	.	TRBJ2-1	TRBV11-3	CASTLGQGLGEQFF	TGTGCCAGCACCCTCGGGCAGGGATTAGGGGAGCAGTTCTTC
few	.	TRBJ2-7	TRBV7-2	CASSLRLVGAHEQYF	TGTGCCAGCAGCCTCCGACTAGTTGGTGCCCACGAGCAGTACTTC